These 14 T cell receptor beta chains share one sample of origin, sequenced in a study of T cell repertoires in cytomegalovirus infection. Their antigen targets remain unknown. TCRdb re-analysed the reads in MiXCR, keeping a single row per CDR3 protein. There are about 920,000 distinct CDR3 sequences in the sample; around 30% occur only once, and 11% to 15% lies in the top ten. The sequences come from cultured CD8+ T cells from PBMCs, collected from culture after CMV antigen stimulation. These receptors were taken from a human donor in good health (CMV status not recorded). Some clones in this sample may be carry-over from other donors' samples.

This chain connects TRBV6-5 to TRBJ2-3, with 8 bases fitting TRBD1. The CDR3 has 16 residues. After removal of 4 bases from V and 3 bases from J, the junction contained 9 bases not matched to a gene. Germline CDR1 MNHEY, CDR2 SVGAGI. The CDR3 region is CASSSLAGGATDTQYF. DNA for the CDR3: TGTGCCAGCAGTTCCCTTGCAGGGGGCGCGACAGATACGCAGTATTTT.

Worth noting for this clonotype: A much larger clone differs from this one at a single base, so this may be a read error. The chain employs TRBV7-8 and TRBJ1-6; TRBD1 might be the D (5 bases). The CDR3 runs 20 residues. Per the germline V gene, CDR1 is SGHVS and CDR2 is FQNEAQ. CDR3 nucleotide sequence: TGTGTCAGCAGCCTCCGACCGAGACAGCTTACTACATACTATAATTCACCCCTCCACTTT. Amino acid sequence: CVSSLRPRQLTTYYNSPLHF.

This clonotype was detected many times. The rearrangement uses TRBV7-8 and TRBJ2-5; 12 bases agree with TRBD2. Looked up from germline, CDR1 is SGHVS and CDR2 is FQNEAQ. The V segment lost 2 bases and the J segment 2 bases; nucleotides outside the gene matches: 3. There are 16 residues in the CDR3. The CDR3 nucleotides read TGTGCCAGCAGCTTATCTAGCGGGGGGGTGCAAGAGACCCAGTACTTC. The encoded protein is CASSLSSGGVQETQYF.

V and J are TRBV14 and TRBJ1-6; D possibly corresponds to TRBD1 (6 bases). Per the germline V gene, CDR1 is SGHDN and CDR2 is FVKESK. V lost 5 bases and J 3 bases, leaving 14 bases between the germline ends. This CDR3 has 16 residues. The CDR3, as DNA: TGTGCCAGCAGCAACGGACAGTCTTACTATAATTCACCCCTCCACTTT. This gives the protein CASSNGQSYYNSPLHF.

Many counts were recorded for this clonotype. CDR3 residues: CASSPTGTLTGYNEQFF. CDR3 sequence (DNA): TGTGCCAGCAGCCCGACCGGGACCTTAACGGGCTACAATGAGCAGTTCTTC. The rearrangement links TRBV7-9 to TRBJ2-1; possibly TRBD1 or TRBD2 for D (5 bases each). The CDR3 consists of 17 residues. Germline loops: CDR1 SEHNR, CDR2 FQNEAQ (reference sequence). Between the trimmed V and J ends, which lost 5 bases and 3 bases, there was a span of 20 bases.

This chain joins TRBV28 and TRBJ2-3; D possibly corresponds to TRBD1 (6 bases). Trimming removed 3 bases from V and 0 bases from J, with 16 bases in between. From germline, CDR1 is MDHEN and CDR2 SYDVKM. The CDR3 contains 17 residues. CDR3 DNA sequence: TGTGCCAGCAGTTTCCCTCGGGACACCACTAGCACAGATACGCAGTATTTT. Its protein is CASSFPRDTTSTDTQYF.

On this clonotype: It may be a read error: a sequence one base away is much more abundant. This sequence joins TRBV7-2 and TRBJ2-1; D gene uncertain. The germline gives CDR1 SGHTA, CDR2 FQGNSA. The CDR3 is 14 residues long. V was shortened by 4 bases and J by 3 bases, with 10 bases between the two germline ends. The CDR3 region is CASSSFTDYNEQFF. In DNA, the CDR3 is TGTGCCAGCAGCTCTTTCACTGACTACAATGAGCAGTTCTTC. Full variable domain (missing parts from reference TRBV7-2 and TRBJ2-1): GAGVSQSPSNKVTEKGKDVELRCDPISGHTALYWYRQSLGQGLEFLIYFQGNSAPDKSGLPSDRFSAERTGGSVSTLTIQRTQQEDSAVYLCASSSFTDYNEQFFGPGTRLTVL.

V gene TRBV7-6 combines with J gene TRBJ2-1; D remains unclear. Trimming left V 1 base short and J 6 bases short, with 13 bases between. Germline CDR1 is SGHVS and CDR2 is FNYEAQ. This CDR3 contains 15 residues. CDR3 DNA: TGTGCCAGCAGCTTAGAGATGGGCCGAGGCAATGAGCAGTTCTTC. Translating it yields CASSLEMGRGNEQFF. Full variable domain (missing parts from reference TRBV7-6 and TRBJ2-1): GAGVSQSPRYKVTKRGQDVALRCDPISGHVSLYWYRQALGQGPEFLTYFNYEAQQDKSGLPNDRFSAERPEGSISTLTIQRTEQRDSAMYRCASSLEMGRGNEQFFGPGTRLTVL.

This clonotype came up a few times. The CDR3 end shows no conserved phenylalanine or tryptophan, and so a read error is likely. The chain is built from TRBV7-9 and TRBJ2-3, with unresolved D. Germline assignment: CDR1 SEHNR and CDR2 FQNEAQ (reference sequence). The CDR3 is 14 amino acids. V lost 2 bases to trimming and J lost 1 base, with 7 bases between them. This CDR3 is CASSLTLGTDTQYS. The CDR3 DNA reads TGTGCCAGCAGCTTAACGCTAGGCACAGATACGCAGTATTCT.

This clonotype was observed a handful of times. The chain is built from TRBV27 and TRBJ2-2; no definite D call. The CDR3 has 16 amino acids. Trimming removed 7 bases from V and 1 base from J, with 16 bases in between. CDR1 is MNHEY and CDR2 is SMNVEV in the germline V gene (reference sequence). The chain's CDR3 is CASISVGQKNTGELFF. As DNA, the CDR3 is TGTGCCAGCATATCCGTTGGGCAAAAGAACACCGGGGAGCTGTTTTTT.

The chain uses TRBV19 and TRBJ2-7; no reliable D call. Looked up from germline, CDR1 is LNHDA and CDR2 is SQIVND (reference sequence). V was clipped by 1 base and J by 2 bases, with 6 bases between them. The CDR3 extends over 13 amino acids. The CDR3 here is CASSIAPAYEQYF. CDR3 in DNA: TGTGCCAGTAGTATAGCACCTGCCTACGAGCAGTACTTC.

As to this clonotype: It may be a read error: a sequence one base away is much more abundant. The chain recombines TRBV7-2 with TRBJ2-1; D is perhaps TRBD2 (6 bases). Per the germline V gene, CDR1 is SGHTA and CDR2 is FQGNSA. The CDR3 extends over 15 amino acids. Here the CDR3 DNA reads TGTGCCAGCAGCTTGGGACTGCGGGGTGTCGATGAGCCGTTCTTC. Translated: CASSLGLRGVDEPFF. The full variable domain, its missing parts supplied by reference TRBV7-2 and TRBJ2-1, is GAGVSQSPSNKVTEKGKDVELRCDPISGHTALYWYRQSLGQGLEFLIYFQGNSAPDKSGLPSDRFSAERTGGSVSTLTIQRTQQEDSAVYLCASSLGLRGVDEPFFGPGTRLTVL.

J is TRBJ2-1 and V is TRBV7-3; the match to TRBD2 covers 11 bases. Per the germline V gene, CDR1 is SGHTA and CDR2 is FQGTGA. J gave up 0 bases and V 0 bases, and 7 bases lay outside the gene matches. This CDR3 is built from 19 residues. The CDR3 loop reads CASSLTSGGALSSYNEQFF. CDR3 sequence (DNA): TGTGCCAGCAGCTTAACTAGCGGGGGGGCATTGAGCTCCTACAATGAGCAGTTCTTC.

This clonotype came up a few times. V gene TRBV7-8 combines with J gene TRBJ1-2, with unresolved D. V lost 5 bases and J lost 8, with 18 bases in between. Germline V gene sequence: CDR1 SGHVS, CDR2 FQNEAQ. The CDR3 is made up of 14 amino acids. CDR3 protein: CASSPGIGRFGYTF. CDR3 DNA sequence: TGTGCCAGCAGCCCAGGCATCGGGCGGTTCGGCTACACCTTC.